These T cell receptor beta chains were read from a single sample in a study of shared clonotypes between healthy human individuals. Produced via immunoSEQ multiplex PCR; TCRdb's table is partial and in-frame only. The sample lists 500,000 to 550,000 clones; around 95% were seen once. Material for sequencing was naive CD4+ T cells sorted from blood. The receptor set was obtained from a woman in her 30s in good health. Each CDR3 is given with its conserved first and last residue. A D gene is named only where the DNA matches it firmly. Clone size is shown for a subset of rows, as once, few, many or a class of expanded clone.

TRBJ2-6 | - | TRBV11-1 | - | TGTGCCAGCAGCTCCTTGGGGCCTCCTTTCTCTGGGGCCAACGTCCTGACTTTC | CASSSLGPPFSGANVLTF
TRBJ2-1 | - | TRBV28 | TRBD1 | TGTGCCAGCAGTTCCACGAGTGGACAGGGTGCCTACAATGAGCAGTTCTTC | CASSSTSGQGAYNEQFF
TRBJ2-7 | - | TRBV6-4 | - | TGTGCCAGCAGCCCCGGGTGGGGTACCGTGGAGCAGTACTTC | CASSPGWGTVEQYF
TRBJ1-1 | - | TRBV6-1 | - | TGTGCCAGCAGCCGGGCACGTCAGGGGTTCACTGAAGCTTTCTTT | CASSRARQGFTEAFF
TRBJ2-7 | - | TRBV7-9 | - | TGTGCCAGCAGCTTATGGACAGAGACTTCCTACGAGCAGTACTTC | CASSLWTETSYEQYF
TRBJ2-7 | - | TRBV15 | - | TGTGCCACCAGCAGAGGTAGGAAGGCCTACGAGCAGTACTTC | CATSRGRKAYEQYF
TRBJ2-1 | - | TRBV9 | - | TGTGCCAGCAGCGTAGGTAGCGGATCCTACAATGAGCAGTTCTTC | CASSVGSGSYNEQFF
TRBJ2-5 | - | TRBV11-3 | - | TGTGCCAGCAGCTCCTCCGGTCCGGCAGAGACCCAGTACTTC | CASSSSGPAETQYF
TRBJ1-1 | once | TRBV10-1 | TRBD1 | TGCGCCAGCAGCGCGGGACAGGGGGCGGCGACTGAAGCTTTCTTT | CASSAGQGAATEAFF
TRBJ2-4 | - | TRBV28 | TRBD2 | TGTGCCAGCAGTTTCACTAGCGGGAGGATAGCCAAAAACATTCAGTACTTC | CASSFTSGRIAKNIQYF
TRBJ2-3 | - | TRBV4-1 | - | TGCGCCAGCAGCCAAGATCTCACAGACACAGATACGCAGTATTTT | CASSQDLTDTDTQYF
TRBJ1-1 | few | TRBV4-2 | - | TGTGCCAGCAGCCCCTTTGGCGGGAACACTGAAGCTTTCTTT | CASSPFGGNTEAFF
TRBJ2-7 | - | TRBV7-2 | TRBD2 | TGTGCCAGCAGCACGGGAGGCGGCCCTCTCTACGAGCAGTACTTC | CASSTGGGPLYEQYF
TRBJ2-1 | - | TRBV29-1 | TRBD2 | TGCAGCGTTTCCAGCGGGAGGGCCGCTGAGCAGTTCTTC | CSVSSGRAAEQFF
TRBJ2-7 | - | TRBV18 | - | TGTGCCAGCTCACCAAGCTCCTACGAGCAGTACTTC | CASSPSSYEQYF
TRBJ1-5 | - | TRBV5-1 | - | TGCGCCAGCAGCTTCGGCGGGGAGAATCAGCCCCAGCATTTT | CASSFGGENQPQHF
TRBJ2-5 | once | TRBV19 | TRBD2 | TGTGCCAGTAGTATACGGACTAGCGGGAGGGCCTGGGAGCAGTACTTC | CASSIRTSGRAWEQYF
TRBJ2-2 | - | TRBV4-2 | TRBD2 | TGTGCCAGCAGCCAAGGGACTAGCGGGAGGTGGTCCGGGGAGCTGTTTTTT | CASSQGTSGRWSGELFF
TRBJ1-1 | - | TRBV5-4 | - | TGTGCCAGCAGCTTACATGGACAGAGGGGAACTGAAGCTTTCTTT | CASSLHGQRGTEAFF
TRBJ2-7 | few | TRBV7-6 | - | TGTGCCAGCAGCTTTGGTAGCGGAACCCCGACCGGCCACGAGCAGTACTTC | CASSFGSGTPTGHEQYF
TRBJ1-3 | - | TRBV4-2 | - | TGTGCCAGCAGCCAAGATTTCCAGGCTCACTCTGGAAACACCATATATTTT | CASSQDFQAHSGNTIYF
TRBJ2-7 | - | TRBV18 | TRBD1 | TGTGCCAGCTCACCGGGACAGAACTACGAGCAGTACTTC | CASSPGQNYEQYF
TRBJ2-3 | - | TRBV2 | - | TGTGCCAGCAGTGCACGGACTGGCACAGATACGCAGTATTTT | CASSARTGTDTQYF
TRBJ1-5 | once | TRBV6-1 | - | TGTGCCAGCCTATTCCGGACTCATTCCAATCAGCCCCAGCATTTT | CASLFRTHSNQPQHF
TRBJ2-5 | once | TRBV14 | - | TGTGCCAGCAGCTCCTCGAGAGAGACCCAGTACTTC | CASSSSRETQYF
TRBJ1-1 | - | TRBV6-6 | - | TGTGCCAGCAGTCAGGACCAGCTGCTCGGCGCTTTCTTT | CASSQDQLLGAFF
TRBJ1-2 | - | TRBV10-3 | - | TGTGCCATCAGTGAGAGGGACAACGATGGCTACACCTTC | CAISERDNDGYTF
TRBJ2-7 | - | TRBV9 | TRBD1 | TGTGCCAGCAGCGGTAGGCCCGGGACAGGGGCCCACGAGCAGTACTTC | CASSGRPGTGAHEQYF
TRBJ1-1 | once | TRBV6-1 | - | TGTGCCACCTTTGGGGGAAGCACTGAAGCTTTCTTT | CATFGGSTEAFF
TRBJ2-1 | - | TRBV28 | TRBD2 | TGTGCCAGCAGTGATCCGCGGGCTAGCGGGAAATTCCATGAGCAGTTCTTC | CASSDPRASGKFHEQFF
TRBJ1-5 | - | TRBV5-1 | TRBD1 | TGCGCCAGCAGCTTACAGGGGGGAAGCAATCAGCCCCAGCATTTT | CASSLQGGSNQPQHF
TRBJ2-1 | - | TRBV7-3 | TRBD2 | TGTGCCAGCAGCCCCGGGACTAGCCAATACAATGAGCAGTTCTTC | CASSPGTSQYNEQFF
TRBJ2-7 | - | TRBV5-5 | - | TGTGCCAGCAGCCCCAACTCGGGGCTGCCGGACTACGAGCAGTACTTC | CASSPNSGLPDYEQYF
TRBJ2-5 | - | TRBV27 | TRBD2 | TGTGCCAGCAGTCGACGACTAGCGGGAGGTCTAGAGACCCAGTACTTC | CASSRRLAGGLETQYF
TRBJ2-7 | - | TRBV10-3 | TRBD1 | TGTGCCATCAGTGAGTCGACAGGGCGTAGGTACTACGAGCAGTACTTC | CAISESTGRRYYEQYF
TRBJ2-7 | - | TRBV28 | TRBD1 | TGTGCCAGCAGCAGGGGGCAGGGCGAGCAGTACTTC | CASSRGQGEQYF
TRBJ1-2 | once | TRBV19 | TRBD1 | TGTGCCAGTAGCCAAGACAGGGGGGATGGCTACACCTTC | CASSQDRGDGYTF
TRBJ1-6 | - | TRBV5-1 | - | TGCGCCAGCAGCTTGGGGCAGGAGGCTTCACCCCTCCACTTT | CASSLGQEASPLHF
TRBJ2-7 | - | TRBV6-5 | - | TGTGCCAGCAGTTACTCGATTTACATGCCCTACGAGCAGTACTTC | CASSYSIYMPYEQYF
TRBJ2-1 | - | TRBV19 | TRBD2 | TGTGCCAGTAGTAGCCACAGCGGGAGATACAATGAGCAGTTCTTC | CASSSHSGRYNEQFF
TRBJ2-3 | - | TRBV19 | - | TGTGCCAGTAGTTCCACTATGGATACGCAGTATTTT | CASSSTMDTQYF
TRBJ1-4 | - | TRBV28 | - | TGTGCCAGCAGGAACCTAAATGAAAAACTGTTTTTT | CASRNLNEKLFF
TRBJ2-7 | - | TRBV19 | TRBD1 | TGTGCCAGTAGTGTAGGGACAGGTATCTACGAGCAGTACTTC | CASSVGTGIYEQYF
TRBJ2-3 | - | TRBV9 | - | TGTGCCAGCAGCCCCCGCGGGATAGATACGCAGTATTTT | CASSPRGIDTQYF
TRBJ2-6 | - | TRBV9 | - | TGTGCCAGCAGCGCCAGCAGGGACTCCGGGGCCAACGTCCTGACTTTC | CASSASRDSGANVLTF
TRBJ2-1 | - | TRBV28 | TRBD2 | TGTGCCAGCCGGTGGGCTAGCGGGGAGGGGCAGTTCTTC | CASRWASGEGQFF
TRBJ2-7 | - | TRBV5-1 | - | TGCGCCAGCAGCTTGGCCCCTGGGGGGCTAGCGCAAACCTACGAGCAGTACTTC | CASSLAPGGLAQTYEQYF
TRBJ2-3 | once | TRBV2 | - | TGTGCCAGCAGACTTCAGGAAGATACGCAGTATTTT | CASRLQEDTQYF
TRBJ2-7 | - | TRBV5-6 | - | TGTGCCAGCAGCTTTCTTCGGGTCCCCTACGAGCAGTACTTC | CASSFLRVPYEQYF
TRBJ1-2 | - | TRBV10-2 | TRBD1 | TGCGCCAGCAGCCCGACAGGGGGCTCCAATGGCTACACCTTC | CASSPTGGSNGYTF
TRBJ2-7 | - | TRBV29-1 | TRBD1 | TGCAGCGTTGAAGCACAGGGGACCTACGAGCAGTACTTC | CSVEAQGTYEQYF
TRBJ1-1 | - | TRBV7-8 | - | TGTGCCAGCAGCTTAGCGAACACGGCGAGCACTGAAGCTTTCTTT | CASSLANTASTEAFF
TRBJ2-5 | - | TRBV29-1 | TRBD2 | TGCAGCGTTGGGCTAGCGGGAGCAGAAGAGACCCAGTACTTC | CSVGLAGAEETQYF
TRBJ1-4 | - | TRBV5-1 | TRBD1 | TGCGCCAGCAGCGTGGGGACAGGGCAAAATGAAAAACTGTTTTTT | CASSVGTGQNEKLFF